This TCR beta chain is drawn from a study of tumor and adjacent non-tumor tissue in lung cancer. Study context: Some 4.2 million productive TCRbeta reads were obtained per sample on average.

Germline values: CDR1 MNHNY, CDR2 SVGAGI (reference sequence). V lost 10 bases to trimming and J lost 6 bases, with 30 bases between them. CDR3 size: 17 residues. Broader study findings: Top 100 clones took a larger repertoire share in normal lung. Compared with tumor, normal lung showed significantly lower TCR diversity. Tumor TCR diversity, when higher, was linked to shorter survival.

Note on this clonotype: The target antigen is unknown.

A modified ARM-PCR protocol with three rounds of nested PCR amplified TCRbeta. TCRdb used MiXCR to reprocess the multiplex PCR reads, holding one entry per CDR3 protein. Altogether about 80,000 distinct CDR3 sequences are present, nearly 70% being singletons, with the ten largest covering roughly 12%. RNA was extracted from bulk tissue without any cell sorting. The V and J genes are TRBV6-6 and TRBJ1-2; tentative D call: TRBD1 (6 bases). What was sequenced was lung tumor tissue. This TCR came from a woman in her sixties or seventies with non-small cell lung cancer. CDR3 region: CANSYSIGTRGGNGYTF. The CDR3 DNA follows: TGTGCCAACAGCTACTCAATCGGAACGCGAGGGGGTAATGGCTACACCTTC.